The clone carrying this TCR beta chain appeared a few times. Only in-frame clones appear in the TCRdb table, and some are missing; sequencing was by immunoSEQ multiplex PCR. The sample lists approximately 60,000 clones, less than 85% occurring once. The data originate from a study of blood T cell repertoires in COVID-19. CDR3 length: 15 amino acids. Sequencing used peripheral blood. This clonotype was obtained from a man in his 60s with acute or convalescent COVID-19. V usage is TRBV21-1 and J usage is TRBJ2-7; the D call of TRBD1 is as the table states it, not checked on the DNA. TRBV21-1 counts as a pseudogene. The CDR3 here is CASSRDRGLSGEQYF. CDR3 nucleotide sequence: TGTGCCAGCAGCAGGGACAGGGGGCTCTCTGGCGAGCAGTACTTC.